Sequencing of this T cell receptor beta chain was carried out in a study of T-cell reconstitution after alpha-beta-depleted transplantation in children. Study results and limitations: Several hundred expanded graft clones reportedly supplied alpha-beta T cells about two months after transplant. The study traced high day-60 TCRbeta diversity in some patients to surviving recipient T cells and thymic progenitors. The authors attributed T-cell counts and diversity one year after transplant mostly to newly produced T cells.

The CDR3 covers 18 residues. V gave up 2 bases and J gave up 5 bases; unmatched junction bases: 10. Germline V gene data show CDR1 as SGHRS and CDR2 as YFSETQ. Library preparation (for TCRbeta) was performed with unique molecular identifiers. TCRdb independently ran MiXCR on the PCR reads; one entry per CDR3 protein. This sample has about a million distinct CDR3 sequences, with 25% to 30% found just once. Worth noting for this clonotype: The antigen is not known.

The clonotype originates from a boy younger than two who had a stem cell transplant for SCID, so the T cells may come from the graft donor. The gene calls are TRBV5-1 and TRBJ2-3; TRBD2 matches at 14 bases. This specimen consisted of PBMCs, mostly from graft donor cells, obtained 360 days after TCRalphabeta/CD19-depleted stem cell transplant. DNA for the CDR3: TGCGCCAGCAGCTTCCTCCGACTAGCGGGGGGGGCCCGAGATACGCAGTATTTT. It encodes CASSFLRLAGGARDTQYF.